The clone carrying this TCR beta chain is a singleton in its sample. This table comes from immunoSEQ multiplex PCR, and its TCRdb copy is limited to in-frame clones, with some not included. The data show over 60,000 clones, about 91% seen once. The record originates from a study of blood T cell repertoires in COVID-19. This clonotype was sampled from a woman in her 50s with active COVID-19. The specimen sequenced was peripheral blood.

The CDR3 is CASSYSASVGKETQYF. The CDR3 DNA is TGTGCCAGCAGTTACTCGGCTAGCGTGGGGAAGGAGACCCAGTACTTC. V usage is TRBV6-5 and J usage is TRBJ2-5, with D possibly TRBD2 on 6 matching bases. This CDR3 region has 16 residues. CDR1 is MNHEY and CDR2 is SVGAGI in the germline V gene. V lost 0 bases, J lost 5 bases, and 16 bases lay in between.